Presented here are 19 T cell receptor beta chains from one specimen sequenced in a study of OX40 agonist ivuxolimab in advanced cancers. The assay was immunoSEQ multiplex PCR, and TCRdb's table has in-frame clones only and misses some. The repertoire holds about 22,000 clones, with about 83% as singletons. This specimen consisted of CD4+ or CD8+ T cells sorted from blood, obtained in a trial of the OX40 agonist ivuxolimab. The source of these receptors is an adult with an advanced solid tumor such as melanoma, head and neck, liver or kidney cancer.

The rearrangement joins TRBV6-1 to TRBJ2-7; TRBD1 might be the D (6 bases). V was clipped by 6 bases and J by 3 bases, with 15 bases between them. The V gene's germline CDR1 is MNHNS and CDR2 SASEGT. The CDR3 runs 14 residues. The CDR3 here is CASRDTGTHYEQYF. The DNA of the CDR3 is TGTGCCAGCAGGGATACCGGGACACACTACGAGCAGTACTTC.

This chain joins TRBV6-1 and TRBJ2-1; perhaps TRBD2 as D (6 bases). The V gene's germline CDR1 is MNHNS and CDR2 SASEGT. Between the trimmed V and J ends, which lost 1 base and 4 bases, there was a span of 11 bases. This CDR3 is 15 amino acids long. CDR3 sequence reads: CASSEVGGVYNEQFF. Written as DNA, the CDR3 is TGTGCCAGCAGTGAAGTGGGGGGTGTTTACAATGAGCAGTTCTTC.

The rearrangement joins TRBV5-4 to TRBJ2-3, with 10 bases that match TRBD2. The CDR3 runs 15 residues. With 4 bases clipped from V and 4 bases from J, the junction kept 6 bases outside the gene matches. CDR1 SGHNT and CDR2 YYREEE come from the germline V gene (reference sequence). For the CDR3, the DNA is TGTGCCAGCAGCCTGGGGACTAGCGTAGCAGATACGCAGTATTTT. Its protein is CASSLGTSVADTQYF.

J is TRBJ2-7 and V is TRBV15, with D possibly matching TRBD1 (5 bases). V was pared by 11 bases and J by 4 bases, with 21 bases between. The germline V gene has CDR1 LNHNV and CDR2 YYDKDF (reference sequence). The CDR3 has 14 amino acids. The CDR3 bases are TGTGCCGCTGGGCCCGAAAGGGGATATTACGAGCAGTACTTC. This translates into CAAGPERGYYEQYF.

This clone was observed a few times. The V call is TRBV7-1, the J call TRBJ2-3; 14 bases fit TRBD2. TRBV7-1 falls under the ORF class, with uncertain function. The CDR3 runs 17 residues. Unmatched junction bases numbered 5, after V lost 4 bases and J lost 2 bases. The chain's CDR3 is CASSYGLAGGFTDTQYF. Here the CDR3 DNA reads TGTGCCAGCAGCTACGGACTAGCGGGGGGTTTCACAGATACGCAGTATTTT.

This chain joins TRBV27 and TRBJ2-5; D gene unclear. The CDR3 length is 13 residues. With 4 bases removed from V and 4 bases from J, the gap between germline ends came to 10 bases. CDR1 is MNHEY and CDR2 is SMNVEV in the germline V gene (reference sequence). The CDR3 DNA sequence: TGTGCCAGCAGTTCCCACCCCCGAGAGACCCAGTACTTC. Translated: CASSSHPRETQYF.

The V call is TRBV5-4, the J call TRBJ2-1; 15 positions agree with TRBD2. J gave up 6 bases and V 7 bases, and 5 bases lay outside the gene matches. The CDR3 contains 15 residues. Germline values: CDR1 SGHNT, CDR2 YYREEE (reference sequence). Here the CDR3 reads CASGTSGGPANEQFF. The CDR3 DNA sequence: TGTGCCAGCGGGACTAGCGGGGGGCCCGCCAATGAGCAGTTCTTC.

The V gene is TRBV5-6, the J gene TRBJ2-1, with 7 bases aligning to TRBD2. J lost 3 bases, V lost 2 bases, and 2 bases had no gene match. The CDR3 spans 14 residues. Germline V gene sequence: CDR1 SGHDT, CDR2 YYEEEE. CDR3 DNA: TGTGCCAGCAGCTTTGGGGGGGACTACAATGAGCAGTTCTTC. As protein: CASSFGGDYNEQFF.

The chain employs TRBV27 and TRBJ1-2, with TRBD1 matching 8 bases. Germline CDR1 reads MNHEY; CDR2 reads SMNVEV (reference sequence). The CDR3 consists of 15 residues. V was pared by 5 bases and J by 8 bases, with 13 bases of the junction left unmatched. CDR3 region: CASSVTRDRPSGYTF. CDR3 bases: TGTGCCAGCAGTGTTACTCGGGACAGGCCCTCGGGCTACACCTTC.

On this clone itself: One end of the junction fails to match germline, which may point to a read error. The CDR3, as DNA: TGTGCTAGCAGCCTCCGGACAGGGGGTCCCACCGGGGAGCTGTTTTTT. Translating it yields CASSLRTGGPTGELFF. The gene calls are TRBV7-7 and TRBJ2-2; TRBD1 matches 10 bases. CDR1 SSHAT and CDR2 FNYEAQ come from the germline V gene (reference sequence). The CDR3 loop spans 16 amino acids.

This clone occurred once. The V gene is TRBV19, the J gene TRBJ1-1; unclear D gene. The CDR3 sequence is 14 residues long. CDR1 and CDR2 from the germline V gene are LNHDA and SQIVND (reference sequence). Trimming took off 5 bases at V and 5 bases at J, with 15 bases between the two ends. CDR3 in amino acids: CASSSRGFRTEAFF. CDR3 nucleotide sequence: TGTGCCAGTAGTTCTCGGGGTTTCCGGACTGAAGCTTTCTTT. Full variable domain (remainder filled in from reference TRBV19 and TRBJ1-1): DGGITQSPKYLFRKEGQNVTLSCEQNLNHDAMYWYRQDPGQGLRLIYYSQIVNDFQKGDIAEGYSVSREKKESFPLTVTSAQKNPTAFYLCASSSRGFRTEAFFGQGTRLTVV.

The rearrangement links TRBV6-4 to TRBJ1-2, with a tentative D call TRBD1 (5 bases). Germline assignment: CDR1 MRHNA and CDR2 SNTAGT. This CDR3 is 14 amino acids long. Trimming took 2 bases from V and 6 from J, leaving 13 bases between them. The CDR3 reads CASSDHRPRDGYTF. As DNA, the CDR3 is TGTGCCAGCAGTGACCACAGGCCTAGGGATGGCTACACCTTC.

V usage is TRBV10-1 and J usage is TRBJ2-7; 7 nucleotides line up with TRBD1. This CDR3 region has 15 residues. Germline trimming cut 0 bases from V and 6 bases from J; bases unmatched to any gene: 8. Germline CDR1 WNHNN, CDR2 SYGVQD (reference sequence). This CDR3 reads CASSESTGMGREQYF. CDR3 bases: TGCGCCAGCAGTGAGTCGACAGGGATGGGGCGCGAGCAGTACTTC.

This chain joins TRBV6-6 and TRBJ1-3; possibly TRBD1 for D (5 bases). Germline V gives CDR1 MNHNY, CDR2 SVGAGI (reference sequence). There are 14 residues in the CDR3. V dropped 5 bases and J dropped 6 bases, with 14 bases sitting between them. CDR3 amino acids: CASSPGTGANTIYF. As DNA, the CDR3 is TGTGCCAGCAGTCCAGGGACGGGAGCAAACACCATATATTTT.

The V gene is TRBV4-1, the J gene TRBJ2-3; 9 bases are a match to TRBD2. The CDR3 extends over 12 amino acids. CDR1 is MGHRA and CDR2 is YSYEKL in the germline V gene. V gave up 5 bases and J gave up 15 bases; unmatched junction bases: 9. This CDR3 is CASSSLQGLAYF. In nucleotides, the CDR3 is TGCGCCAGCAGCAGCCTCCAGGGACTAGCATATTTT.

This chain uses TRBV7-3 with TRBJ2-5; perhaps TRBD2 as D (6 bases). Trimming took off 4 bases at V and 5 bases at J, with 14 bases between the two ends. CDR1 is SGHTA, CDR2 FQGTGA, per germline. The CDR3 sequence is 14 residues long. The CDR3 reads CASSSLGGGETQYF. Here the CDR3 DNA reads TGTGCCAGCAGCTCGCTGGGGGGTGGTGAGACCCAGTACTTC.

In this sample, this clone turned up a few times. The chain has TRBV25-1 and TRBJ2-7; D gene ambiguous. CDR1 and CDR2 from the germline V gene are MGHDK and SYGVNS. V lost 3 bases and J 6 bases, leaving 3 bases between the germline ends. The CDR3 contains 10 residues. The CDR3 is CASSEGEQYF. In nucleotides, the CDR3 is TGTGCCAGCAGTGAGGGCGAGCAGTACTTC.

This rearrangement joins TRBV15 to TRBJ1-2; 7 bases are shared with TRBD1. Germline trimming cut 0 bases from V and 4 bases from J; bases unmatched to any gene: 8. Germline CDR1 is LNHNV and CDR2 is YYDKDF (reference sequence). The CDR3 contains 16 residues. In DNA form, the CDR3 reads TGTGCCACCAGCAGAGAACCGGGACAGCTTATCTATGGCTACACCTTC. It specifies CATSREPGQLIYGYTF.

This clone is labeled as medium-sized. This CDR3 reads CASRSGNYGYTF. The CDR3 region has the DNA TGTGCCAGTAGGTCCGGGAACTATGGCTACACCTTC. This chain joins TRBV19 and TRBJ1-2; D gene ambiguous. The CDR3 has 12 residues. Germline V gene sequence: CDR1 LNHDA, CDR2 SQIVND (reference sequence). The V and J ends lost 6 bases and 2 bases respectively, with 7 bases between them.